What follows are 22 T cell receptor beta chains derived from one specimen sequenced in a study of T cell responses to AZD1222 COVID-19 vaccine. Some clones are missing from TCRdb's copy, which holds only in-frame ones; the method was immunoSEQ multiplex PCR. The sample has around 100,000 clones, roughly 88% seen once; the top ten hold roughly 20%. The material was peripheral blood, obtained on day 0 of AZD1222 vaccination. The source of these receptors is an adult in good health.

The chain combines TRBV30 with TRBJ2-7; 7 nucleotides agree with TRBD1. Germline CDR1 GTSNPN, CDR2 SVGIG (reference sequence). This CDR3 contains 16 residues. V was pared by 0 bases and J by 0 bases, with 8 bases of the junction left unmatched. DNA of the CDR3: TGTGCCTGGAGTGTACTAATGACAGGGCCCTCCTACGAGCAGTACTTC. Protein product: CAWSVLMTGPSYEQYF.

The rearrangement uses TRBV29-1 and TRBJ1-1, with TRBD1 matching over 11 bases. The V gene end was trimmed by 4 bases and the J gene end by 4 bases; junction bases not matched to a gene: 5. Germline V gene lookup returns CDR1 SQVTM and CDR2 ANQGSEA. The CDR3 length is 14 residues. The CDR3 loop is CSVGGTGGGTEAFF. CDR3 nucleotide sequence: TGCAGCGTTGGGGGGACAGGGGGTGGCACTGAAGCTTTCTTT.

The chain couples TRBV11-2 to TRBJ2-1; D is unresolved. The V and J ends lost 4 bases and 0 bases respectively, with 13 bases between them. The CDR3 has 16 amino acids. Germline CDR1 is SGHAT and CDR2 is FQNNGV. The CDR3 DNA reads TGTGCCAGCAGCTCCTCGGGCGTTAGCTCCTACAATGAGCAGTTCTTC. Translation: CASSSSGVSSYNEQFF.

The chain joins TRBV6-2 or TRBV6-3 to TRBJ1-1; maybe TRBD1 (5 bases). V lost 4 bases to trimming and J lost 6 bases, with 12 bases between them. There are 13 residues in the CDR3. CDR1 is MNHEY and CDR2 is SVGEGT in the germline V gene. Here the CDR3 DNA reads TGTGCCAGCAGTTGGGGCGTCGGTTCTGAAGCTTTCTTT. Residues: CASSWGVGSEAFF.

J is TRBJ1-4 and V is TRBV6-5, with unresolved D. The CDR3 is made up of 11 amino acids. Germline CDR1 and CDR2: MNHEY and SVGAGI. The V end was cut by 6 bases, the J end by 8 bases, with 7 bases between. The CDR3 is CASRSIEKLFF. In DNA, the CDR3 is TGTGCCAGCAGGAGTATAGAAAAACTGTTTTTT.

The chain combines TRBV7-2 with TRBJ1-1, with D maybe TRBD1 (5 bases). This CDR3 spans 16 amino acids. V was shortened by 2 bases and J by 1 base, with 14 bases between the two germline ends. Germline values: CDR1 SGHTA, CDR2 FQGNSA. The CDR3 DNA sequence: TGTGCCAGCAGCTTAAACGGGGCCAGATCGAACACTGAAGCTTTCTTT. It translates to CASSLNGARSNTEAFF. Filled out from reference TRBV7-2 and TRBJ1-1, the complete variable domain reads GAGVSQSPSNKVTEKGKDVELRCDPISGHTALYWYRQSLGQGLEFLIYFQGNSAPDKSGLPSDRFSAERTGGSVSTLTIQRTQQEDSAVYLCASSLNGARSNTEAFFGQGTRLTVV.

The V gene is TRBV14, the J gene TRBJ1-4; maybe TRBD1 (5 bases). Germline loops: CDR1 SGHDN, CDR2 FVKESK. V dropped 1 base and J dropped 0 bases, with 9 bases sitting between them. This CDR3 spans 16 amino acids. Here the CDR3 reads CASSQVVGATNEKLFF. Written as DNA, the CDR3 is TGTGCCAGCAGCCAAGTGGTGGGGGCAACTAATGAAAAACTGTTTTTT.

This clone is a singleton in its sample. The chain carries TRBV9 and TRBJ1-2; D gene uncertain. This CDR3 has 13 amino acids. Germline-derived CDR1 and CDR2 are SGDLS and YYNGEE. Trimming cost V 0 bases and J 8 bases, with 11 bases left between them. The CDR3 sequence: CASSVEVGSGYTF. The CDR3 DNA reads TGTGCCAGCAGCGTAGAGGTGGGCAGCGGCTACACCTTC.

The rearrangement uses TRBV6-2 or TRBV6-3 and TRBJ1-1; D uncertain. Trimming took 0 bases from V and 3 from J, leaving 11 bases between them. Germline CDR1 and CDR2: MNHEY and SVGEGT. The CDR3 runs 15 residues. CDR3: CASSYSHGLDTEAFF. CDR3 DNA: TGTGCCAGCAGTTACTCCCACGGTCTGGACACTGAAGCTTTCTTT.

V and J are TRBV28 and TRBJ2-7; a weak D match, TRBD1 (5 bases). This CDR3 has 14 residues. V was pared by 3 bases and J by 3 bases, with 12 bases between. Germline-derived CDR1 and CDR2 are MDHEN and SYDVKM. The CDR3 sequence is CASSFPRDYYEQYF. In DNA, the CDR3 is TGTGCCAGCAGTTTCCCCAGGGATTACTACGAGCAGTACTTC.

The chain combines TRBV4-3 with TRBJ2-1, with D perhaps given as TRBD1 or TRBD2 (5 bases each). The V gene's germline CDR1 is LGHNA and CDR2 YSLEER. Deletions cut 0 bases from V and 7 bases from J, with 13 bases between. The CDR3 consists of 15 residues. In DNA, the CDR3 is TGCGCCAGCAGCCAAGATACCGGGGCCGTGAATGAGCAGTTCTTC. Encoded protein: CASSQDTGAVNEQFF.

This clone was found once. The CDR3 sequence is CASRLAGGAFGNEQFF. The CDR3, as DNA: TGTGCCAGCAGGCTAGCGGGAGGGGCGTTTGGTAATGAGCAGTTCTTC. V gene TRBV7-2 combines with J gene TRBJ2-1, with 12 bases aligning to TRBD2. Trimming cost V 6 bases and J 7 bases; bases outside gene matches: 10. Germline CDR1 is SGHTA and CDR2 is FQGNSA. The CDR3 totals 16 residues.

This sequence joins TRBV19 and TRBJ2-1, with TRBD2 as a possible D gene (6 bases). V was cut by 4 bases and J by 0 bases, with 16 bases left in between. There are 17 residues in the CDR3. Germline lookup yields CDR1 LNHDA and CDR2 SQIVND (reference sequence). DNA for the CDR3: TGTGCCAGTAGTACGGGATCGGGACTGCTCTCCTACAATGAGCAGTTCTTC. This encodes CASSTGSGLLSYNEQFF. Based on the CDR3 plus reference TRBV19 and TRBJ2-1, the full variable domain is DGGITQSPKYLFRKEGQNVTLSCEQNLNHDAMYWYRQDPGQGLRLIYYSQIVNDFQKGDIAEGYSVSREKKESFPLTVTSAQKNPTAFYLCASSTGSGLLSYNEQFFGPGTRLTVL.

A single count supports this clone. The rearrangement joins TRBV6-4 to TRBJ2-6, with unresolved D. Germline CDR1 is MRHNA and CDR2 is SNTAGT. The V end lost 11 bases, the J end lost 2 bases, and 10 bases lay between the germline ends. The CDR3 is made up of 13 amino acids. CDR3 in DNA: TGTGCCCCAAGGGTCCCTGGGGCCAACGTCCTGACTTTC. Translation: CAPRVPGANVLTF.

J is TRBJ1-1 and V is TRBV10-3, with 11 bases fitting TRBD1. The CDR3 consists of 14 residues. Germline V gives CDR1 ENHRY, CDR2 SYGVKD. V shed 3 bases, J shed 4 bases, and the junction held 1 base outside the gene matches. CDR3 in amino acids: CAISDGTGGTEAFF. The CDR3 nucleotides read TGTGCCATCAGTGACGGGACAGGGGGCACTGAAGCTTTCTTT.

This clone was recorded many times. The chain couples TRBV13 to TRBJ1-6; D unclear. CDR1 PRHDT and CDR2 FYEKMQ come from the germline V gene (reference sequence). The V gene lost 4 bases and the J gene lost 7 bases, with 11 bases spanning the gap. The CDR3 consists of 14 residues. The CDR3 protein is CASSSPGVNSPLHF. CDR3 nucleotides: TGTGCCAGCAGCTCCCCCGGGGTGAATTCACCCCTCCACTTT.

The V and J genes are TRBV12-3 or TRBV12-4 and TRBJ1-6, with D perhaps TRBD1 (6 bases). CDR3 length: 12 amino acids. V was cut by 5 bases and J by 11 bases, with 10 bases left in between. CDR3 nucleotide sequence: TGTGCCAGCAGTGAAGGGGGGGCACCCCTCCACTTT. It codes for CASSEGGAPLHF.

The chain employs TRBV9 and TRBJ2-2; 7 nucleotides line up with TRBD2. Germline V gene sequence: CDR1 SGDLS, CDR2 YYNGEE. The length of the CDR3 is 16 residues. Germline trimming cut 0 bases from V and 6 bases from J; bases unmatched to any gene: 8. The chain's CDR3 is CASSVERGNFPGELFF. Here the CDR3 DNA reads TGTGCCAGCAGCGTAGAGCGGGGTAATTTTCCCGGGGAGCTGTTTTTT.

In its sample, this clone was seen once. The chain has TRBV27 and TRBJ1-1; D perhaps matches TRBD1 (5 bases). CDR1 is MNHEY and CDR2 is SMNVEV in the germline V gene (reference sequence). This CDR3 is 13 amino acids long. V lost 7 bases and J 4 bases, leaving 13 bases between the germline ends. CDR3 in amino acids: CASIPGLGTEAFF. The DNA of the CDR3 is TGTGCCAGCATTCCAGGGCTCGGCACTGAAGCTTTCTTT.

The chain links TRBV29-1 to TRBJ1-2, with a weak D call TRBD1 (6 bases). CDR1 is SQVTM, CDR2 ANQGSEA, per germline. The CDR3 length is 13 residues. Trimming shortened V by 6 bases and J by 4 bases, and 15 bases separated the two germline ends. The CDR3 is CSVDLLGAYGYTF. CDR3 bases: TGCAGCGTGGACCTTTTGGGGGCCTATGGCTACACCTTC.

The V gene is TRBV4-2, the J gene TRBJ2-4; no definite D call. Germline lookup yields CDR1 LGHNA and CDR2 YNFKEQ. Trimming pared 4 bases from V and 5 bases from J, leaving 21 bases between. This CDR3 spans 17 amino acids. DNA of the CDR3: TGTGCCAGCAGCCGCCTGACTCCAGTTTCGATCCAAAACATTCAGTACTTC. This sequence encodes CASSRLTPVSIQNIQYF.

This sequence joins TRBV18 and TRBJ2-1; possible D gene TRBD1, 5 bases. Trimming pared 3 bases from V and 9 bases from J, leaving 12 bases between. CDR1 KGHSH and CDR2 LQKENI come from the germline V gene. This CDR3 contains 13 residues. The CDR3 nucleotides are TGTGCCAGCTCACCTCAAAGGGGTGGTGAGCAGTTCTTC. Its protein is CASSPQRGGEQFF.